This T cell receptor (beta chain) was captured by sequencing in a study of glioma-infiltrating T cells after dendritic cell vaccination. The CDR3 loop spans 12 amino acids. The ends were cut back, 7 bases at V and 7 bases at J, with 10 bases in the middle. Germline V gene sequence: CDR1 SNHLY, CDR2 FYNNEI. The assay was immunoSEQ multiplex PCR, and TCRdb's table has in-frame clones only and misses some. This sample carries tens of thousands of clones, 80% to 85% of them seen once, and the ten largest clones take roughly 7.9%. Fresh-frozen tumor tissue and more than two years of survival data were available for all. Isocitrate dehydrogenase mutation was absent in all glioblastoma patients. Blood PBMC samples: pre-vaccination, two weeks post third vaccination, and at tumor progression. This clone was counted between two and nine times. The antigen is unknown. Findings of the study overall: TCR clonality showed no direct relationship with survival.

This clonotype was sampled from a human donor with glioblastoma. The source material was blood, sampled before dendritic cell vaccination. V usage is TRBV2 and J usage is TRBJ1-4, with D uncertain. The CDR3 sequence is CASKRASEKLFF. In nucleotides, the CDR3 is TGTGCCAGCAAGAGGGCCTCTGAAAAACTGTTTTTT.